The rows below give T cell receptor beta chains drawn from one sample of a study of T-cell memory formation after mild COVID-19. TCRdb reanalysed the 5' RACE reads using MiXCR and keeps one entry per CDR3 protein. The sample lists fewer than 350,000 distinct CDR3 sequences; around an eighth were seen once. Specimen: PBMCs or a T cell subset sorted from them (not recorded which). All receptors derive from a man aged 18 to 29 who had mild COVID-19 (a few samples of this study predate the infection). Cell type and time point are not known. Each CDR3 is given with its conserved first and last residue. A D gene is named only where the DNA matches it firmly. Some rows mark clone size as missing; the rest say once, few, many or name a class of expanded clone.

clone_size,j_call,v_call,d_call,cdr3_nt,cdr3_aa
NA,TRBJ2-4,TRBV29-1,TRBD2,TGCAGCGCCGCCCCGGGACTAGCGGGGCCTCAAGCCAAAAACATTCAGTACTTC,CSAAPGLAGPQAKNIQYF
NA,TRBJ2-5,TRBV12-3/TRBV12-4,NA,TGTGCCAGCAGTGTTCAGGGATCAGAGACCCAGTACTTC,CASSVQGSETQYF
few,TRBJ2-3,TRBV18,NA,TGTGCCAGCTCACCTATCCCGGTAACCCATGGGGCAGATACGCAGTATTTT,CASSPIPVTHGADTQYF
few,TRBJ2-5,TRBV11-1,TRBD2,TGTGCCAGCAGCCAGGCCCCAGGTAGCGGGGGAGAGTACCAAGAGACCCAGTACTTC,CASSQAPGSGGEYQETQYF
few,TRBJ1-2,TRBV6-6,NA,TGTGCCAGGTCCTATGGCTACACCTTC,CARSYGYTF
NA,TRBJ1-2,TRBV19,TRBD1,TGTGCCAGTAGTATAGCAGGGGGCGAGTATGGCTACACCTTC,CASSIAGGEYGYTF
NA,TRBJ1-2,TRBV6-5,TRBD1,TGTGCCAGCAGTTACGCCGGGACAGCGGCTGGCTACACCTTC,CASSYAGTAAGYTF
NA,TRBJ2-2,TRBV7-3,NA,TGTGCCAGCAGCTTAACTTCAGGGGAATACACCGGGGAGCTGTTTTTT,CASSLTSGEYTGELFF
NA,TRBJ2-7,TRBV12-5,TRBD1,TGTGCTAGTGGTTCAGACCTGACAGGGGGATTCTACGAGCAGTACTTC,CASGSDLTGGFYEQYF
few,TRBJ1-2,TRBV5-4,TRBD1,TGTGCCAGCAGCCTATGGACAGGTGTAAGCGGCTACACCTTC,CASSLWTGVSGYTF
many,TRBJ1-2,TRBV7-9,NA,TGTGCCAGCAGCCCGAGGGACATCCATTATGGCTACACCTTC,CASSPRDIHYGYTF
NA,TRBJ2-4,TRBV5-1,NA,TGCGCCAGCAGCTTAACGATAGCCAAAAACATTCAGTACTTC,CASSLTIAKNIQYF
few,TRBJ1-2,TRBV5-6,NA,TGTGCCAGCAGCTCCCCCACCTCTCAAGGCTACACCTTC,CASSSPTSQGYTF
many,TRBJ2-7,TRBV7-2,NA,TGTGCCAGCAGCTTATTCCGACGGGGCGAGCAGTACTTC,CASSLFRRGEQYF
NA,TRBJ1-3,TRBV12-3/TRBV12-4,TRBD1,TGTGCCAGCAGCCCGACACTCGGGACAGCCTCTGGAAACACCATATATTTT,CASSPTLGTASGNTIYF
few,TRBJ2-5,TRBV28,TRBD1,TGTGCCGTAAACAGGGGAGAGACCCAGTACTTC,CAVNRGETQYF
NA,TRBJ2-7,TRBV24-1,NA,TGTGCCACCAGTGCCCTAGACTCGCCCTCCTACGAGCAGTACTTC,CATSALDSPSYEQYF
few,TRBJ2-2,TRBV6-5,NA,TGTGCCAGCAGTCCATTCCAGGGGACGAACACCGGGGAGCTGTTTTTT,CASSPFQGTNTGELFF
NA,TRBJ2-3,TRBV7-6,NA,TGTGCCAGCAGCTCGCGACAGGGCACAGATACGCAGTATTTT,CASSSRQGTDTQYF
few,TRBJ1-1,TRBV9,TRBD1,TGTGCCAGCAGCCCGGGAGGGGGCCCTGAAGCTTTCTTT,CASSPGGGPEAFF
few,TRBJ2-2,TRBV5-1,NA,TGCGCCAGCAGCTTGGAGCACTTTGGGGTCGGGGAGCTGTTTTTT,CASSLEHFGVGELFF
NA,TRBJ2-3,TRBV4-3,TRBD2,TGCGCCAGCAGCCAAGATTCATCCCTAGCGGCCACAGATACGCAGTATTTT,CASSQDSSLAATDTQYF
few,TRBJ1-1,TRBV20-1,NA,TGCAGTGCTAGGGCGACAGGCTATACCAAAACGGGGACTGAAGCTTTCTTT,CSARATGYTKTGTEAFF
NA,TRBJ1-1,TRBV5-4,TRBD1,TGTGCCAGCAGCACAGGGGGTCAGGACACTGAAGCTTTCTTT,CASSTGGQDTEAFF
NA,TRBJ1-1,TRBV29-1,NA,TGCAGCGCGCAATGGGGCACTGAAGCTTTCTTT,CSAQWGTEAFF
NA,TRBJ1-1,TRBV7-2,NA,TGTGCCAGCAGCTTATTTGTCTTGGGCAGGAGATACACTGAAGCTTTCTTT,CASSLFVLGRRYTEAFF
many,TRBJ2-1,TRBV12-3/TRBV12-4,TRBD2,TGTGCCAGCAGGACTAGCGGGGGGGTTGAACCCCAGTTCTTC,CASRTSGGVEPQFF
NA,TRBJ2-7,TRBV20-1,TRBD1,TGCAGTGCTAGGGGGACAGGAGTCTACGAGCAGTACTTC,CSARGTGVYEQYF
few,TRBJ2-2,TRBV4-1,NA,TGCGCCAGCAGCCAAGATCCGGACGGATCAAGCGAGCTGTTTTTT,CASSQDPDGSSELFF
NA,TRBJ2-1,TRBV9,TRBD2,TGTGCCAGCAGCGGGCGGGAGCGGGGACTCCCCAATGAGCAGTTCTTC,CASSGRERGLPNEQFF
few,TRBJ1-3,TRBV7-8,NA,TGTGCCAGCAGCGCACCTGGTTCTGGAAACACCATATATTTT,CASSAPGSGNTIYF
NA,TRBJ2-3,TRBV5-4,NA,TGTGCCAGCAGTAGGTCGGGGCTCGATACGCAGTATTTT,CASSRSGLDTQYF
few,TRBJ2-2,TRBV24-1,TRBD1,TGTGCCACCAGTGATCCAGGACAGGGAGGTACCGGGGAGCTGTTTTTT,CATSDPGQGGTGELFF
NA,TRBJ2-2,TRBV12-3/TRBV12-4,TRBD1,TGTGCCAGCAAGGGGACAGGGGGGACAACCGGGGAGCTGTTTTTT,CASKGTGGTTGELFF
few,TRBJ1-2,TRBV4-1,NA,TGCGCCAGCAGCCAAGACCCGGGGTATATCGCGGATGGCTACACCTTC,CASSQDPGYIADGYTF
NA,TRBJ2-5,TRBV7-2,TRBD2,TGTGCCAGCAGCTCCACCCAACTAGCGGGGGGACAAGAGACCCAGTACTTC,CASSSTQLAGGQETQYF
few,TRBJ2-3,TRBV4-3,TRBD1,TGCGCCAGCAGGCAGGGGGCGCGTACAGATACGCAGTATTTT,CASRQGARTDTQYF
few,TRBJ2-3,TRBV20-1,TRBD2,TGCAGTGCTAGAGATCATCCTAGCGGGGGACGAACAGATACGCAGTATTTT,CSARDHPSGGRTDTQYF
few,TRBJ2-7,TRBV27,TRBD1,TGTGCCAGCAGTCCTGGACAGGGGTTCTACGAGCAGTACTTC,CASSPGQGFYEQYF
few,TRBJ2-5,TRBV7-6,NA,TGTGCCAGCAGCATCGGGACTTCTCAAGAGACCCAGTACTTC,CASSIGTSQETQYF
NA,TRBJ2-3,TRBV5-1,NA,TGCGCCAGCAGCATAATGGCCTTAGATACGCAGTATTTT,CASSIMALDTQYF
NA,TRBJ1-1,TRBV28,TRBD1,TGTGCCAGCAGTAAGTGGTACAGGGGGCTGAACACTGAAGCTTTCTTT,CASSKWYRGLNTEAFF
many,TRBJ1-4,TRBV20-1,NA,TGCAGTGCTAGAAACCCGGCCCTTAATGAAAAACTGTTTTTT,CSARNPALNEKLFF
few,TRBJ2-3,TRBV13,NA,TGTGCCAGCAGCTTATGGCGGACTCGTAGCACAGATACGCAGTATTTT,CASSLWRTRSTDTQYF